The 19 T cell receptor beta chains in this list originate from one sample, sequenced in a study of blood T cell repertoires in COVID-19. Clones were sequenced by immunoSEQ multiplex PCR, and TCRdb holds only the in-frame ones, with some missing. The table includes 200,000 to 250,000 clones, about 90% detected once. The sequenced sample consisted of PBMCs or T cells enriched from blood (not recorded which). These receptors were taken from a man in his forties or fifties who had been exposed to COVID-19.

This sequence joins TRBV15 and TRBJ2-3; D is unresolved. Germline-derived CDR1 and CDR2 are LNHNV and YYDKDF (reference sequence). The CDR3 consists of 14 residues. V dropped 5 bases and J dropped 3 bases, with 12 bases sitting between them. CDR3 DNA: TGTGCCACCAGCCTTACCTATCCAACAGATACGCAGTATTTT. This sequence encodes CATSLTYPTDTQYF.

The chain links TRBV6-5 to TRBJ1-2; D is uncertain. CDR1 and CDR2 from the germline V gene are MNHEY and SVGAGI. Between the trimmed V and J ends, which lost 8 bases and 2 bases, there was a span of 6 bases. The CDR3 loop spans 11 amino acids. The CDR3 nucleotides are TGTGCCAGCTGTATCAACTATGGCTACACCTTC. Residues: CASCINYGYTF.

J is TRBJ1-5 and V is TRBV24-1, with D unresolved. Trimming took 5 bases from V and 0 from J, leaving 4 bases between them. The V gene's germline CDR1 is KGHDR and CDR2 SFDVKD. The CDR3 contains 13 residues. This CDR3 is CATSAHSNQPQHF. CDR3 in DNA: TGTGCCACCAGTGCACATAGCAATCAGCCCCAGCATTTT.

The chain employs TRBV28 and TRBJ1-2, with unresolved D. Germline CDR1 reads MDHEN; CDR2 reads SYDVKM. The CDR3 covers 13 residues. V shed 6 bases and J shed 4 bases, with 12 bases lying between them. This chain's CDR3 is CASSLRQLYGYTF. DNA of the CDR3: TGTGCCAGCAGCCTGAGGCAGCTCTATGGCTACACCTTC.

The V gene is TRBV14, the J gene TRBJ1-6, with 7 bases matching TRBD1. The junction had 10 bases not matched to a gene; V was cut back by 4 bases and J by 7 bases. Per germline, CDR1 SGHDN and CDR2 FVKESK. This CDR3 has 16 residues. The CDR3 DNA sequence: TGTGCCAGCAGCCTAAGACAGGGATCGACCAATTCACCCCTCCACTTT. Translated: CASSLRQGSTNSPLHF.

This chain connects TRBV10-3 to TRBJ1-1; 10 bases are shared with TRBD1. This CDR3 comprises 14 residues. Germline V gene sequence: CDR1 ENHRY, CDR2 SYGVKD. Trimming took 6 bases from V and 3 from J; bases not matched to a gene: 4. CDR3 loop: CAIRTGGMDTEAFF. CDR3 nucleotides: TGTGCCATCAGGACAGGGGGCATGGACACTGAAGCTTTCTTT.

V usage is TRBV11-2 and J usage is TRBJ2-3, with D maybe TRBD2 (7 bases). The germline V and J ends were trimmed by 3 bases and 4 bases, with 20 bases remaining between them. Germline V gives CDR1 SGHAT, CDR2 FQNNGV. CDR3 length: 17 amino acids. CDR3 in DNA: TGTGCCAGCAGCTTTCGGAGGGCCGGGGGGCTCCCAGATACGCAGTATTTT. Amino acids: CASSFRRAGGLPDTQYF.

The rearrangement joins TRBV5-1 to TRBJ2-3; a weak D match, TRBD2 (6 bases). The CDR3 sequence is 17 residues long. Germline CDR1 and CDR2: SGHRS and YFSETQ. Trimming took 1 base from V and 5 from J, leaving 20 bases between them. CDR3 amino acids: CASSLLGRQGAGDTQYF. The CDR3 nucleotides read TGCGCCAGCAGCTTGCTGGGCCGGCAGGGAGCGGGAGATACGCAGTATTTT.

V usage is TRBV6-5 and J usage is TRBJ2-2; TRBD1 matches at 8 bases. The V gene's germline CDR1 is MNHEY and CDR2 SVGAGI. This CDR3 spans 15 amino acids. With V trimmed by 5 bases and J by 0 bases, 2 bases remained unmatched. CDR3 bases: TGTGCCAGCAGTCAACAGGGGGCGAACACCGGGGAGCTGTTTTTT. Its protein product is CASSQQGANTGELFF.

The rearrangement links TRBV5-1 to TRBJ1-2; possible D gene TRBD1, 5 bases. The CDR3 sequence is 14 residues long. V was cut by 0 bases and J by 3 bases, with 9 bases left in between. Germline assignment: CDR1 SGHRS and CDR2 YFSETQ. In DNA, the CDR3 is TGCGCCAGCAGCTTGGCGCAGGGTGACTATGGCTACACCTTC. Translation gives CASSLAQGDYGYTF.

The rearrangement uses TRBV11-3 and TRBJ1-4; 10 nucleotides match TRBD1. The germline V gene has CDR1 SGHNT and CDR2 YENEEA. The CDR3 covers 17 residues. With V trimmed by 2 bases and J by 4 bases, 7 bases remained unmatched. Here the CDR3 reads CASSLRQGAVGNEKLFF. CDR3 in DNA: TGTGCCAGCAGCTTAAGACAGGGGGCCGTTGGTAATGAAAAACTGTTTTTT.

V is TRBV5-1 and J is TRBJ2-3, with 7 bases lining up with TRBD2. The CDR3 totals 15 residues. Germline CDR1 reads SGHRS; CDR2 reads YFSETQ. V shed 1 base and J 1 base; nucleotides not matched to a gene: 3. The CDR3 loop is CASSLRAGGTDTQYF. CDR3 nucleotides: TGCGCCAGCAGCTTGAGGGCGGGGGGCACAGATACGCAGTATTTT.

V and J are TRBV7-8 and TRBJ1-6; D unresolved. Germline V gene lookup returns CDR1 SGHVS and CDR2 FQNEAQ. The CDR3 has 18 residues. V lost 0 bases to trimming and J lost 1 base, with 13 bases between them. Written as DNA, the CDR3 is TGTGCCAGCAGCTTAGCTGGAGGTCCGGGTTCCTATAATTCACCCCTCCACTTT. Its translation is CASSLAGGPGSYNSPLHF.

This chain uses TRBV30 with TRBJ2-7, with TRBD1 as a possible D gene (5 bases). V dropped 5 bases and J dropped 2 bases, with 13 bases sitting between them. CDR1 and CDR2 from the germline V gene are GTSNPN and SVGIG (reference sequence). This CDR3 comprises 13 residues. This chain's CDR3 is CAWSIGATYEQYF. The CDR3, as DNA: TGTGCCTGGTCCATTGGGGCCACCTACGAGCAGTACTTC. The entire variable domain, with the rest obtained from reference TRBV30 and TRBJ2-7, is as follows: SQTIHQWPATLVQPVGSPLSLECTVEGTSNPNLYWYRQAAGRGLQLLFYSVGIGQISSEVPQNLSASRPQDRQFILSSKKLLLSDSGFYLCAWSIGATYEQYFGPGTRLTVT.

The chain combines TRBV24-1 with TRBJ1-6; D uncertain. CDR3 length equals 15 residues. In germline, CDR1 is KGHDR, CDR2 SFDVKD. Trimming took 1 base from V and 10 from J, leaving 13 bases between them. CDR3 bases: TGTGCCACCAGTGATTTCCTCAGGCCGGGGTCACCCCTCCACTTT. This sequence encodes CATSDFLRPGSPLHF.

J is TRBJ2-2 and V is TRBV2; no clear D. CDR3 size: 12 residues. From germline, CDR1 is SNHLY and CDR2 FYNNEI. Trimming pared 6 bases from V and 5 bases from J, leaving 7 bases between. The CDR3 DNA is TGTGCCAGCAGGGAGAGGACCGGGGAGCTGTTTTTT. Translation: CASRERTGELFF.

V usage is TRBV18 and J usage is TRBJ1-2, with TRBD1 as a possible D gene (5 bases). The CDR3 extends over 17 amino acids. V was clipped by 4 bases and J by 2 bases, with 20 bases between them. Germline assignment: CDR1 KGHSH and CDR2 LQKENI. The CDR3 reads CASSQDSGGRENYGYTF. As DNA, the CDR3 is TGTGCCAGCTCACAGGACTCGGGGGGAAGGGAGAACTATGGCTACACCTTC.

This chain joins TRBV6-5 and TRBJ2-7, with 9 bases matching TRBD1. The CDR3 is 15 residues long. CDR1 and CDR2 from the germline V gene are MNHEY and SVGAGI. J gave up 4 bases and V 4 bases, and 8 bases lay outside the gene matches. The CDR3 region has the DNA TGTGCCAGCAGTTCCCTCGGGACAGGGACTTACGAGCAGTACTTC. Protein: CASSSLGTGTYEQYF.

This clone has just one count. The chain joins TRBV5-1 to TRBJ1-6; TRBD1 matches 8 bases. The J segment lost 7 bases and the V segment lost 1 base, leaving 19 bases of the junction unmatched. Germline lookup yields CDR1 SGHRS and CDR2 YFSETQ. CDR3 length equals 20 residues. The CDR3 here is CASSLYWTGYEGGSNSPLHF. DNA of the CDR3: TGCGCCAGCAGCTTGTATTGGACAGGGTATGAGGGTGGTAGCAATTCACCCCTCCACTTT.